These 30 T cell receptor beta chains originate from one sample sequenced in a study of shared clonotypes between healthy human individuals. Generated by immunoSEQ multiplex PCR, the TCRdb table keeps only in-frame clones and is missing some. The sample has millions of clones, around 90% seen once. Sequencing was done on a sample of naive CD4+ T cells sorted from blood. Subset described: CD45RA+ positively selected. These TCRs come from a man aged 18 to 30 in good health.

This clone was picked up a small number of times. The CDR3 spells CASSLGSEGNSPLHF. CDR3 nucleotides: TGTGCCAGCAGTTTAGGAAGTGAGGGGAATTCACCCCTCCACTTT. The rearrangement links TRBV28 to TRBJ1-6, with a weak D call TRBD1 (5 bases). The germline V gene has CDR1 MDHEN and CDR2 SYDVKM. This CDR3 contains 15 residues. V lost 2 bases and J lost 7, with 12 bases in between.

This clone was seen only once. The gene calls are TRBV7-9 and TRBJ2-3; D gene ambiguous. Trimming took off 5 bases at V and 3 bases at J, with 15 bases between the two ends. The CDR3 consists of 15 residues. Germline values: CDR1 SEHNR, CDR2 FQNEAQ (reference sequence). CDR3 sequence reads: CASSPSRPRTDTQYF. In DNA, the CDR3 is TGTGCCAGCAGCCCCAGCCGGCCCAGGACAGATACGCAGTATTTT. Full variable domain (missing parts from reference TRBV7-9 and TRBJ2-3): DTGVSQNPRHKITKRGQNVTFRCDPISEHNRLYWYRQTLGQGPEFLTYFQNEAQLEKSRLLSDRFSAERPKGSFSTLEIQRTEQGDSAMYLCASSPSRPRTDTQYFGPGTRLTVL.

To note about this clone: Relative to the germline gene, one junction end is altered; a read error may explain this. The V gene is TRBV7-7, the J gene TRBJ2-2; D remains unclear. Germline V lookup: CDR1 SSHAT, CDR2 FNYEAQ (reference sequence). The CDR3 spans 13 residues. The CDR3 DNA follows: TGTGCTAGCAGCCCCGAACACACCGGGGAGCTGTTTTTT. Encoded protein: CASSPEHTGELFF.

This chain uses TRBV10-3 with TRBJ2-1; D is uncertain. Germline values: CDR1 ENHRY, CDR2 SYGVKD. Trimming removed 2 bases at V and 9 bases at J, with 8 bases between. The CDR3 is made up of 12 amino acids. CDR3 DNA sequence: TGTGCCATCAGTGAGGCGTTGGCTGAGCAGTTCTTC. It yields the protein CAISEALAEQFF.

The V and J genes are TRBV7-9 and TRBJ2-1; possibly TRBD2 for D (5 bases). The CDR3 is 13 amino acids. The germline V gene has CDR1 SEHNR and CDR2 FQNEAQ (reference sequence). The V end lost 5 bases, the J end lost 9 bases, and 14 bases lay between the germline ends. The CDR3 bases are TGTGCCAGCAGCCCTGCTACTAGTTCTGAGCAGTTCTTC. Residues: CASSPATSSEQFF.

The CDR3, as DNA: TGTGCCAGCAGTTTCCAACCGGGAGCTATGAACACTGAAGCTTTCTTT. This translates into CASSFQPGAMNTEAFF. This rearrangement joins TRBV27 to TRBJ1-1, with D unresolved. CDR3 length equals 16 residues. The germline gives CDR1 MNHEY, CDR2 SMNVEV (reference sequence). V shed 3 bases and J shed 0 bases, with 14 bases lying between them.

V and J are TRBV19 and TRBJ2-7; no definite D call. From germline, CDR1 is LNHDA and CDR2 SQIVND (reference sequence). CDR3 length: 15 amino acids. V was clipped by 4 bases and J by 0 bases, with 13 bases between them. The DNA for the CDR3 is TGTGCCAGTAGTACCCCCGGGCGGAGCTCCTACGAGCAGTACTTC. The encoded protein is CASSTPGRSSYEQYF.

To note about this clone: In the same sample, other DNA sequences code for this CDR3. The chain carries TRBV5-1 and TRBJ1-1; D call uncertain. The CDR3 covers 13 residues. V was clipped by 3 bases and J by 0 bases, with 6 bases between them. Germline V CDR1 and CDR2: SGHRS, YFSETQ. The CDR3 bases are TGCGCCAGCAGCTCAGAAATGAACACTGAAGCTTTCTTT. Translation gives CASSSEMNTEAFF.

Concerning this clone itself: Distinct nucleotide sequences in the sample also encode this CDR3. The J gene is TRBJ1-6, the V gene TRBV28; 8 positions agree with TRBD1. The germline V gene encodes CDR1 MDHEN and CDR2 SYDVKM. Germline trimming cut 6 bases from V and 6 bases from J; bases unmatched to any gene: 4. The CDR3 covers 14 residues. CDR3 in amino acids: CASRLDRVNSPLHF. The CDR3 DNA is TGTGCCAGCAGACTGGACAGGGTTAATTCACCCCTCCACTTT.

This clone was recorded once. The rearrangement uses TRBV7-2 and TRBJ1-3, with D unresolved. Germline-derived CDR1 and CDR2 are SGHTA and FQGNSA. Trimming left V 5 bases short and J 4 bases short, with 12 bases between. The CDR3 extends over 14 amino acids. In DNA, the CDR3 is TGTGCCAGCAGCCCTTATCCCAGGGGAAACACCATATATTTT. Its translation is CASSPYPRGNTIYF.

Concerning this clone itself: Other nucleotide sequences in the sample specify the same CDR3. The CDR3 nucleotides read TGTGCCAGCAGCTTATCCGGTGGCTACGAGCAGTACTTC. It specifies CASSLSGGYEQYF. This rearrangement joins TRBV7-9 to TRBJ2-7; no clear D gene. This CDR3 contains 13 residues. Trimming stripped 2 bases from V and 3 bases from J, with 8 bases between. CDR1 SEHNR and CDR2 FQNEAQ come from the germline V gene (reference sequence).

This clone was seen only once. The V and J genes are TRBV9 and TRBJ1-3, with D tentatively TRBD1 (6 bases). The CDR3 loop spans 15 amino acids. CDR1 SGDLS and CDR2 YYNGEE come from the germline V gene. V was shortened by 3 bases and J by 4 bases, with 14 bases between the two germline ends. The CDR3 region has the DNA TGTGCCAGCAGCGCGGATCAGGGGACCGGAAACACCATATATTTT. Its protein product is CASSADQGTGNTIYF. The variable domain in full, with the rest retrieved from reference TRBV9 and TRBJ1-3, is DSGVTQTPKHLITATGQRVTLRCSPRSGDLSVYWYQQSLDQGLQFLIQYYNGEERAKGNILERFSAQQFPDLHSELNLSSLELGDSALYFCASSADQGTGNTIYFGEGSWLTVV.

This sequence joins TRBV5-1 and TRBJ2-1, with 7 bases aligning to TRBD1. The length of the CDR3 is 15 residues. Germline CDR1 is SGHRS and CDR2 is YFSETQ. Trimming removed 2 bases from V and 1 base from J; junction bases left unmatched: 3. The CDR3 nucleotides are TGCGCCAGCAGCTTTACAGGGGAATCCTACAATGAGCAGTTCTTC. Protein sequence: CASSFTGESYNEQFF.

J is TRBJ2-5 and V is TRBV7-6; 7 nucleotides match TRBD1. The CDR3 length is 15 residues. Germline CDR1 and CDR2: SGHVS and FNYEAQ. The ends lost 2 bases at V and 3 bases at J; junction bases unmatched: 6. For the CDR3, the DNA is TGTGCCAGCAGCTTATCCCCCGACAGGGAAGAGACCCAGTACTTC. Translation: CASSLSPDREETQYF.

This chain joins TRBV6-1 and TRBJ2-2; no firm D call. V was cut by 2 bases and J by 6 bases, with 10 bases left in between. CDR3 length equals 14 residues. The V gene's germline CDR1 is MNHNS and CDR2 SASEGT. CDR3 DNA: TGTGCCAGCAGTGAAACTTGGCTTTCCGGGGAGCTGTTTTTT. Amino acid sequence: CASSETWLSGELFF.

The rearrangement joins TRBV5-4 to TRBJ1-2; 8 nucleotides line up with TRBD1. CDR3 size: 16 residues. CDR1 SGHNT and CDR2 YYREEE come from the germline V gene (reference sequence). J was trimmed by 4 bases and V by 4 bases; bases with no gene match: 12. The CDR3 protein is CASSRGQGQLGYGYTF. The CDR3 nucleotides are TGTGCCAGCAGCCGAGGACAGGGCCAGCTTGGCTATGGCTACACCTTC.

The gene calls are TRBV2 and TRBJ1-3; possibly TRBD1 for D (5 bases). V was trimmed by 1 base and J by 0 bases, leaving 13 bases between them. Germline V CDR1 and CDR2: SNHLY, FYNNEI. The CDR3 is 17 residues long. CDR3 DNA: TGTGCCAGCAGTGAAGGAGGGGCAGGAGGCTCTGGAAACACCATATATTTT. It encodes CASSEGGAGGSGNTIYF.

The chain links TRBV5-4 to TRBJ2-3; D assignment may be TRBD1 or TRBD2 (5 bases each). Trimming left V 1 base short and J 3 bases short, with 12 bases between. The CDR3 extends over 15 amino acids. Germline V gene lookup returns CDR1 SGHNT and CDR2 YYREEE (reference sequence). The CDR3 sequence is CASSLTRGVTDTQYF. In DNA, the CDR3 is TGTGCCAGCAGCTTGACGAGAGGGGTAACAGATACGCAGTATTTT.

The chain carries TRBV6-5 and TRBJ1-2; the match to TRBD1 covers 8 bases. Per the germline V gene, CDR1 is MNHEY and CDR2 is SVGAGI. J lost 8 bases, V lost 10 bases, and 9 bases had no gene match. There are 12 residues in the CDR3. The CDR3 DNA reads TGTGCCACCACGGACAGGGCGACCGGCTACACCTTC. This translates into CATTDRATGYTF.

A remark on this clone: This sample also contains other DNA sequences that code for the same CDR3. This chain uses TRBV7-3 with TRBJ2-5; TRBD2 agrees at 8 bases. Trimming removed 3 bases from V and 5 bases from J; junction bases left unmatched: 2. Germline lookup yields CDR1 SGHTA and CDR2 FQGTGA. The length of the CDR3 is 13 residues. The CDR3 sequence is CASSLERGETQYF. The DNA of the CDR3 is TGTGCCAGCAGCTTGGAGCGGGGGGAGACCCAGTACTTC.

The chain recombines TRBV6-1 with TRBJ1-2; D gene unclear. The germline V gene has CDR1 MNHNS and CDR2 SASEGT. V was cut by 8 bases and J by 4 bases, with 20 bases left in between. The CDR3 runs to 15 residues. CDR3 region: CASRDAGRSFYGYTF. The CDR3 DNA sequence: TGTGCCAGCCGGGATGCGGGCAGATCATTCTATGGCTACACCTTC.

The rearrangement links TRBV7-2 to TRBJ2-2; 10 bases fit TRBD2. Germline trimming cut 5 bases from V and 4 bases from J; bases unmatched to any gene: 13. In germline, CDR1 is SGHTA, CDR2 FQGNSA. CDR3 length equals 18 residues. In DNA form, the CDR3 reads TGTGCCAGCAGCCACTTCCGGACTAGCGGAGACTTCACCGGGGAGCTGTTTTTT. Translated, it gives CASSHFRTSGDFTGELFF. Together with reference TRBV7-2 and TRBJ2-2, the CDR3 gives the full variable domain: GAGVSQSPSNKVTEKGKDVELRCDPISGHTALYWYRQSLGQGLEFLIYFQGNSAPDKSGLPSDRFSAERTGGSVSTLTIQRTQQEDSAVYLCASSHFRTSGDFTGELFFGEGSRLTVL.

This clone is a singleton in its sample. The rearrangement uses TRBV28 and TRBJ2-3, with 7 bases that match TRBD2. Trimming cost V 3 bases and J 3 bases; bases outside gene matches: 12. Germline assignment: CDR1 MDHEN and CDR2 SYDVKM. CDR3 length: 17 amino acids. The CDR3 coding sequence is TGTGCCAGCAGTTTCTTCGCCGGGACTACGAGGACAGATACGCAGTATTTT. Translated, it gives CASSFFAGTTRTDTQYF.

The chain combines TRBV19 with TRBJ2-1, with 12 bases aligning to TRBD1. Germline V gives CDR1 LNHDA, CDR2 SQIVND (reference sequence). The CDR3 contains 17 residues. The V and J ends lost 4 bases and 4 bases, in that order; junction bases with no gene match: 8. CDR3 DNA sequence: TGTGCCAGTAGTAAGAAGGGACAGGGGGCGATTTACAATGAGCAGTTCTTC. Translating it yields CASSKKGQGAIYNEQFF.

The chain couples TRBV27 to TRBJ2-2, with D perhaps TRBD1 (5 bases). The CDR3 has 12 residues. V was cut by 9 bases and J by 4 bases, with 9 bases left in between. Germline-derived CDR1 and CDR2 are MNHEY and SMNVEV (reference sequence). CDR3: CASKRGTGELFF. The DNA of the CDR3 is TGTGCCAGTAAAAGGGGCACCGGGGAGCTGTTTTTT.

The V gene is TRBV9, the J gene TRBJ2-2, with unresolved D. The germline V and J ends were trimmed by 4 bases and 2 bases, with 12 bases remaining between them. The CDR3 spans 15 residues. Germline-derived CDR1 and CDR2 are SGDLS and YYNGEE. CDR3 sequence: CASSRDGTNTGELFF. The CDR3 bases are TGTGCCAGCAGCCGCGACGGAACTAACACCGGGGAGCTGTTTTTT.

The V gene is TRBV5-1, the J gene TRBJ1-1, with D unresolved. The CDR3 has 15 amino acids. Germline lookup yields CDR1 SGHRS and CDR2 YFSETQ. V was clipped by 4 bases and J by 1 base, with 14 bases between them. The CDR3 loop is CASSPSGPPNTEAFF. In DNA, the CDR3 is TGCGCCAGCAGCCCATCGGGTCCACCGAACACTGAAGCTTTCTTT. Full variable domain (outside the CDR3, taken from reference TRBV5-1 and TRBJ1-1): KAGVTQTPRYLIKTRGQQVTLSCSPISGHRSVSWYQQTPGQGLQFLFEYFSETQRNKGNFPGRFSGRQFSNSRSEMNVSTLELGDSALYLCASSPSGPPNTEAFFGQGTRLTVV.

The CDR3 region is CASSGAVQRGEQYF. In nucleotides, the CDR3 is TGTGCCAGCAGTGGAGCCGTACAGAGGGGCGAGCAGTACTTC. The chain couples TRBV6-1 to TRBJ2-7; D is possibly TRBD1 or TRBD2 (5 bases each). Germline V gives CDR1 MNHNS, CDR2 SASEGT. V dropped 4 bases and J dropped 6 bases, with 16 bases sitting between them. This CDR3 is 14 amino acids long.

This clone was counted only a few times. Other DNA sequences in this specimen translate into the identical CDR3. V usage is TRBV2 and J usage is TRBJ2-7; D is perhaps TRBD2 (6 bases). This CDR3 is built from 13 residues. The germline CDR1 and CDR2 sequences are SNHLY and FYNNEI. Trimming shortened V by 4 bases and J by 2 bases, and 9 bases separated the two germline ends. The DNA of the CDR3 is TGTGCCAGCAGTGTGGAGGGGACCTACGAGCAGTACTTC. Protein product: CASSVEGTYEQYF.

This rearrangement joins TRBV27 to TRBJ2-7; TRBD2 agrees at 9 bases. The ends lost 3 bases at V and 3 bases at J; junction bases unmatched: 12. The CDR3 loop spans 17 amino acids. Germline V CDR1 and CDR2: MNHEY, SMNVEV (reference sequence). CDR3 loop: CASSLGVSSGGSYEQYF. CDR3 DNA sequence: TGTGCCAGCAGTTTGGGGGTGAGTAGCGGGGGCAGCTACGAGCAGTACTTC.